This paragraph reports one TCR beta chain. After isolation, RNA underwent reverse transcription to generate cDNA as the sequencing template. Here immunoSEQ multiplex PCR was the method, and the copy in TCRdb shows in-frame clones only, minus some. Among about 99,000 clones, approximately 84% were seen once, and the ten largest hold approximately 12%. This sample was included in a study of CD8+ T cells in alopecia areata. The germline gives CDR1 LGHNA, CDR2 YNFKEQ. The CDR3 covers 11 residues. Trimming took 5 bases from V and 10 from J; bases not matched to a gene: 2. The sample's treatment: oral pan-JAK inhibitor, 5-10 mg twice daily.

The sample was CD8+ T cells sorted from blood, taken at approximately week 34, from a patient treated with tofacitinib. The TCR originated in a human donor with alopecia areata. The chain joins TRBV4-2 to TRBJ2-1, with TRBD2 matching over 7 bases. CDR3 sequence: CASSSSGEQFF. DNA of the CDR3: TGTGCCAGCAGCTCTAGCGGAGAGCAGTTCTTC.